What follows is one T cell receptor beta chain and its context. This clonotype has a handful of counts. The specificity of this receptor is unknown. Base qualities were left out, and no much larger clone turns up one base away. The CDR3 holds 14 amino acids from the cysteine to the phenylalanine. Only the CDR3 region is kept as DNA, spanning 42 bases read in frame from base 1. Based on the germline V gene, the CDR1 and CDR2 sequences are SGHAT and FQNNGV. V is trimmed back by 3 bases and J by 1 base, and the junction contains 1 base that no gene match accounts for. TCRdb records Illumina HiSeq 2500 as the sequencer. Quantitative 5'-RACE with molecular barcodes was used to prepare TCR beta libraries. As for how the authors treated the data: Disease-linked TCR variants were identified with a new computational method built on a probabilistic model of VDJ rearrangement. Using fastp trimming at Q25 and MiXCR clonotype assembly, TCRdb reanalyzed the public sequencing data and kept in-frame beta chains. Rows merge per CDR3 protein into single entries with the most common DNA and genes. The V and J calls reflect TCRdb's pipeline rather than the authors' work. The sample records around 300,000 distinct CDR3 sequences, about 14% of which are singletons. The ten largest clones capture about 1.1% of the sample.

The data are from a study of CD8 T cells in ankylosing spondylitis (TCRdb year 2017). Regarding the complete study: T cell receptor beta repertoires were profiled in healthy donors and ankylosing spondylitis patients so that disease-linked TCR variants could be found. The full study cohort was made up of under 30 ankylosing spondylitis patients and some 100 healthy donors. Peripheral blood samples were taken, and synovial fluid was additionally collected from ankylosing spondylitis patients. Study-wide findings and limitations: Significant enrichment of the disease-linked clones was reported in matched synovial fluid samples from ankylosing spondylitis patients. Blood from ankylosing spondylitis patients appeared to be characterized by a TCR beta motif made up of seven or eight highly homologous amino acid variants. The disease-linked clones had a CD8+ phenotype and were found at relatively low frequencies in peripheral blood. Some TCR beta motif variants had previously been reported in synovial fluid and blood of reactive arthritis patients, which suggested common disease-initiation mechanisms.

The sequencing sample was made of blood, either unsorted or a sorted T cell fraction (not recorded which). This receptor was identified in a male donor with ankylosing spondylitis or in good health (not recorded which). The V gene is TRBV11-2 and the J gene is TRBJ2-3; TRBD2 lines up with 7 middle nucleotides. The CDR3 region reads CASSFTSGTDTQYF. The bases are TGTGCCAGCAGCTTTACTAGCGGCACAGATACGCAGTATTTT. When the CDR3 is completed using the reference TRBV11-2 and TRBJ2-3 genes on either side, the full variable domain is EAGVAQSPRYKIIEKRQSVAFWCNPISGHATLYWYQQILGQGPKLLIQFQNNGVVDDSQLPKDRFSAERLKGVDSTLKIQPAKLEDSAVYLCASSFTSGTDTQYFGPGTRLTVL.